This record looks at one T cell receptor beta chain sequence and its context. Its antigen is currently unknown. The data originate from a study of PD-1 blockade in classical Hodgkin lymphoma. Regarding the study as a whole: Newly diagnosed and completely responding patients shared comparable baseline diversity.

Trimming removed 4 bases from V and 3 bases from J, with 10 bases in between. CDR3 length: 13 residues. The germline V gene encodes CDR1 SGDLS and CDR2 YYNGEE. This table comes from immunoSEQ multiplex PCR, and its TCRdb copy is limited to in-frame clones, with some not included. Of 25,000 to 40,000 clones in the sample, around 74% were seen once. Time point denoted: cycle 4 day 1 (C4D1), after five to seven weeks of nivolumab. All the patients suffered relapse after autologous stem cell transplantation, and brentuximab vedotin exposure differed. This chain joins TRBV9 and TRBJ1-1; D is uncertain. The sequence was obtained from a human donor with classical Hodgkin lymphoma. Here the sequenced sample was peripheral blood mononuclear cells (PBMCs), taken before the fourth cycle of nivolumab. The CDR3 here is CASSPERDTEAFF. The CDR3 nucleotides are TGTGCCAGCAGCCCCGAGAGGGACACTGAAGCTTTCTTT.